These T cell receptor beta chains were read from a single sample in a study of blood T cell repertoires in COVID-19. The protocol was immunoSEQ multiplex PCR, while the TCRdb copy is restricted to in-frame clones and leaves out a portion. The sample gives fewer than 200,000 clones, approximately 85% of which show up once; 8.1% is in the top ten. Material for sequencing was peripheral blood. All receptors come from a woman aged 55-70 years with COVID-19, enrolled during active disease. Each CDR3 is given with its conserved first and last residue.

CDR3,J,V
CATRSTGKSGELFF,TRBJ2-2,TRBV24-1
CASRFPAGGVQPQHF,TRBJ1-5,TRBV28
CASSLVGGYGYTF,TRBJ1-2,TRBV5-1
CASSPSTGEGTEAFF,TRBJ1-1,TRBV7-9
CASRTDPTSGSFVEQFF,TRBJ2-1,TRBV5-1
CASSDASGVSTDTQYF,TRBJ2-3,TRBV2
CASSLGAGTDTQYF,TRBJ2-3,TRBV28
CASSPDRQGNSPLHF,TRBJ1-6,TRBV19
CATSDFSGSEQYF,TRBJ2-7,TRBV24-1
CASSLSPGNPYEQYF,TRBJ2-7,TRBV7-3
CASRYRGLDTQYF,TRBJ2-3,TRBV27
CASSQDPVAGVGLRVEQFF,TRBJ2-1,TRBV4-3
CASSEYASGSDQFF,TRBJ2-1,TRBV25-1
CASSLGLAETQYF,TRBJ2-5,TRBV5-1
CSASRSQLGNQPQHF,TRBJ1-5,TRBV20-1
CSVDWGGGYGYTF,TRBJ1-2,TRBV29-1
CASSTVGLAGGSEQFF,TRBJ2-1,TRBV18
CASSSAGTLVTEAFF,TRBJ1-1,TRBV5-1
CASSFLTRNEQFF,TRBJ2-1,TRBV11-2
CASSFTGTSIYNEQFF,TRBJ2-1,TRBV7-3
CASSDRKQETQYF,TRBJ2-5,TRBV7-9
CASRLQGVPKETQYF,TRBJ2-5,TRBV6-5
CASSTTRTSAYTGELFF,TRBJ2-2,TRBV11-2
CASSPGLAVSAYNEQFF,TRBJ2-1,TRBV7-8
CASSSTGGVGEKLFF,TRBJ1-4,TRBV5-6
CATQNRDIQYF,TRBJ2-4,TRBV28
CASSLYPDNYYGYTF,TRBJ1-2,TRBV27
CASSFGSLGAQETQYF,TRBJ2-5,TRBV7-9
CASSLVAGVIYNEQFF,TRBJ2-1,TRBV11-2
CASSLTRAEAFF,TRBJ1-1,TRBV12-3/TRBV12-4
CASSGPKEGKNEQFF,TRBJ2-1,TRBV10-2
CASSWTAQSNQPQHF,TRBJ1-5,TRBV5-5
CASSRQTSYEQYF,TRBJ2-7,TRBV4-1
CASSLVGARGNTGELFF,TRBJ2-2,TRBV7-2
CASSPRGGGGADIQYF,TRBJ2-4,TRBV3-1/TRBV3-2
CASSLGLAGHNEQFF,TRBJ2-1,TRBV11-2
CASSPRGSNQPQHF,TRBJ1-5,TRBV28
CASSLADREGYGYTF,TRBJ1-2,TRBV7-2
CASTQGTTEAFF,TRBJ1-1,TRBV12-3/TRBV12-4
CASTPLWGDAGYTF,TRBJ1-2,TRBV6-5
CASLYRLAGDYNEQFF,TRBJ2-1,TRBV11-3
CASSILGGLATHEQYF,TRBJ2-7,TRBV19
CASSPRGGATTGELFF,TRBJ2-2,TRBV18
CSLRIADTQYF,TRBJ2-3,TRBV20-1
CASRGGSGNTIYF,TRBJ1-3,TRBV6-5
CASSLTSSTDTQYF,TRBJ2-3,TRBV5-4
CASSSRRTSGGAAGELFF,TRBJ2-2,TRBV19
CASSQAWTSGSGDEQFF,TRBJ2-1,TRBV4-2
CASSPPAGGPGEQFF,TRBJ2-1,TRBV9
CASSPIPGGGPGRETQYF,TRBJ2-5,TRBV3-1/TRBV3-2
CASRGDSNTEAFF,TRBJ1-1,TRBV28
CASSRLAGPRETQYF,TRBJ2-5,TRBV9
CASSPSLAGNEKLFF,TRBJ1-4,TRBV2
CASSFLISGQGALGYTF,TRBJ1-2,TRBV11-2
CASSWGQGLSNYGYTF,TRBJ1-2,TRBV5-1